This T cell receptor (beta chain) was observed in a study of Graves' ophthalmopathy and Graves' hyperthyroidism. Germline V gene lookup returns CDR1 MNHEY and CDR2 SMNVEV (reference sequence). This CDR3 region has 12 residues. Points on this clonotype: At one boundary the junction diverges from the germline segment, which might be a read error.

Beta-chain TCR CDR3 regions were amplified from RNA transcripts. First-round RT-PCR with HTBI primers preceded a second-round multiplex PCR. Via MiXCR, TCRdb re-called the multiplex PCR reads, giving one row per CDR3 protein. The table records under 250,000 distinct CDR3 sequences, 20% to 25% of them present only once. The chain employs TRBV27 and TRBJ1-1; TRBD1 might be the D (6 bases). The TCR originated in a woman aged 50 to 65 with Graves' ophthalmopathy. The specimen was peripheral blood. CDR3 residues: CAGRGPGTGAFF. The CDR3 DNA follows: TGTGCCGGCAGGGGTCCGGGGACTGGAGCTTTCTTT.